A single sample gave rise to the 29 T cell receptor beta chains below, sequenced in a study of post-analysis software for immune sequencing data. Regarding the study as a whole: Included in a set of about 5 TRBV segments more frequent in patients than controls were TRBV5-6, TRBV5-1 and TRBV20-1.

These receptors' antigens are unknown. Libraries were made from TCR beta cDNA, and they carried unique molecular identifiers. Using its own MiXCR run on the PCR reads, TCRdb lists one record per CDR3 protein. The data hold about 810,000 distinct CDR3 sequences, with around 53% observed a single time. What was sequenced was blood. All receptors derive from a girl aged 10 to 17 with multiple sclerosis.

V and J are TRBV7-2 and TRBJ1-5, with D perhaps matching TRBD1 (6 bases). V lost 2 bases to trimming and J lost 5 bases, with 13 bases between them. Germline CDR1 and CDR2: SGHTA and FQGNSA. This CDR3 comprises 15 residues. The CDR3 here is CASSLLGGRDQPQHF. CDR3 in DNA: TGTGCCAGCAGCTTATTGGGGGGCCGGGATCAGCCCCAGCATTTT.

This clonotype was found a few times. The chain couples TRBV10-2 to TRBJ2-1; 9 bases fit TRBD2. Germline CDR1 and CDR2: WSHSY and SAAADI. The CDR3 covers 15 residues. V was clipped by 0 bases and J by 8 bases; unmatched bases: 5. The chain's CDR3 is CASSESGVAGDEQFF. DNA for the CDR3: TGCGCCAGCAGTGAGTCGGGAGTAGCGGGAGATGAGCAGTTCTTC.

The chain is built from TRBV7-6 and TRBJ2-1; D might be TRBD2 (6 bases). Trimming cost V 1 base and J 4 bases, with 11 bases left between them. Per the germline V gene, CDR1 is SGHVS and CDR2 is FNYEAQ. This CDR3 has 15 residues. The CDR3 reads CASSLDGRPYNEQFF. Here the CDR3 DNA reads TGTGCCAGCAGCTTAGACGGGAGACCTTACAATGAGCAGTTCTTC.

The count of this clonotype is one. The chain's CDR3 is CSGQWLETQYF. The CDR3 region has the DNA TGCAGTGGGCAGTGGCTAGAGACCCAGTACTTC. The gene calls are TRBV20-1 and TRBJ2-5; no firm D call. V shed 7 bases and J shed 4 bases, with 10 bases lying between them. CDR3 size: 11 residues. Per the germline V gene, CDR1 is DFQATT and CDR2 is SNEGSKA (reference sequence).

This rearrangement joins TRBV2 to TRBJ2-1; D gene ambiguous. V shed 4 bases and J shed 6 bases, with 10 bases lying between them. Germline V gene sequence: CDR1 SNHLY, CDR2 FYNNEI. The CDR3 contains 13 residues. The CDR3 here is CASSGATTNEQFF. CDR3 nucleotides: TGTGCCAGCAGTGGGGCTACCACCAATGAGCAGTTCTTC. Filled out from reference TRBV2 and TRBJ2-1, the complete variable domain reads EPEVTQTPSHQVTQMGQEVILRCVPISNHLYFYWYRQILGQKVEFLVSFYNNEISEKSEIFDDQFSVERPDGSNFTLKIRSTKLEDSAMYFCASSGATTNEQFFGPGTRLTVL.

The rearrangement uses TRBV20-1 and TRBJ2-7; 10 bases align to TRBD1. Germline V gene sequence: CDR1 DFQATT, CDR2 SNEGSKA (reference sequence). Trimming took 3 bases from V and 5 from J; bases not matched to a gene: 4. This CDR3 contains 13 residues. CDR3 DNA sequence: TGCAGTGCTAGCGGACAGGGGGTCCACGAGCAGTACTTC. This encodes CSASGQGVHEQYF.

The chain combines TRBV7-2 with TRBJ1-2; D is perhaps TRBD1 (6 bases). The CDR3 covers 14 residues. Looked up from germline, CDR1 is SGHTA and CDR2 is FQGNSA. V lost 3 bases to trimming and J lost 4 bases, with 12 bases between them. CDR3 sequence: CASSFGQFGYGYTF. CDR3 coding DNA: TGTGCCAGCAGCTTCGGACAGTTTGGCTATGGCTACACCTTC.

The V and J genes are TRBV7-2 and TRBJ2-4, with D perhaps TRBD1 (5 bases). The J call is in doubt because the DNA end fits TRBJ2-7 better. Germline assignment: CDR1 SGHTA and CDR2 FQGNSA. The CDR3 is 14 amino acids. CDR3 residues: CASSPLKGKYEQYF. The CDR3 coding sequence is TGTGCCAGCAGCCCGCTGAAGGGGAAATACGAGCAGTACTTC.

This clonotype was detected only a few times. The CDR3 protein is CASSLRTSFSSSGANVLTF. The CDR3 DNA reads TGTGCCAGCAGTCTGCGGACTAGCTTTAGTTCTTCTGGGGCCAACGTCCTGACTTTC. This chain links TRBV6-1 with TRBJ2-6, with 8 bases that match TRBD2. This CDR3 is 19 amino acids long. V lost 5 bases and J lost 1; bases outside the gene matches: 13. Germline V gene data show CDR1 as MNHNS and CDR2 as SASEGT.

The CDR3, as DNA: TGTGCCAGCAGCCCATGGACAGGGGAAGCGAGTCAGCCCCAGCATTTT. It yields the protein CASSPWTGEASQPQHF. The V gene is TRBV7-9, the J gene TRBJ1-5; 9 nucleotides line up with TRBD1. After removal of 5 bases from V and 6 bases from J, the junction contained 11 bases not matched to a gene. Germline V gene lookup returns CDR1 SEHNR and CDR2 FQNEAQ (reference sequence). This CDR3 has 16 residues.

The chain is built from TRBV5-4 and TRBJ2-4, with 8 bases identical to TRBD1. CDR3 length: 16 residues. Germline V gene sequence: CDR1 SGHNT, CDR2 YYREEE (reference sequence). V shed 4 bases, J shed 0 bases, and the junction held 6 bases outside the gene matches. CDR3 DNA: TGTGCCAGCAGCCGGGACAGGACTGTAGCCAAAAACATTCAGTACTTC. Its protein product is CASSRDRTVAKNIQYF.

The rearrangement uses TRBV20-1 and TRBJ2-5, with D hard to call. The J call is in doubt because the DNA end fits TRBJ2-7 better. The CDR3 extends over 14 amino acids. Germline assignment: CDR1 DFQATT and CDR2 SNEGSKA (reference sequence). Here the CDR3 reads CSARDIQDPYEQYF. For the CDR3, the DNA is TGCAGTGCTAGAGATATTCAGGACCCATACGAGCAGTACTTC.

About this clonotype: Relative to the germline gene, one junction end is altered; a read error may explain this. The V and J genes are TRBV12-5 and TRBJ2-1; 8 bases map to TRBD2. Germline V CDR1 and CDR2: LGHNT, FRNRAP. CDR3 length equals 14 residues. The CDR3 bases are TGTACTAGTGGTTTGGTACTGTCTAGCGGGGAGCAGTTCTTC. This encodes CTSGLVLSSGEQFF.

CDR3 coding DNA: TGTGCCAGCAGCTTAGGTGGCGGGTGGAGCTCCTACGAGCAGTACTTC. This sequence encodes CASSLGGGWSSYEQYF. The rearrangement links TRBV7-9 to TRBJ2-7; D might be TRBD2 (5 bases). Germline values: CDR1 SEHNR, CDR2 FQNEAQ (reference sequence). V shed 1 base and J shed 0 bases, with 13 bases lying between them. The CDR3 consists of 16 residues.

The genes are TRBV29-1 and TRBJ2-2; 7 bases are shared with TRBD2. The CDR3 loop spans 14 amino acids. In germline, CDR1 is SQVTM, CDR2 ANQGSEA. The V segment lost 4 bases and the J segment 4 bases; nucleotides outside the gene matches: 6. CDR3: CSVVGGRGTGELFF. The CDR3 nucleotides read TGCAGCGTTGTGGGAGGGCGCGGCACCGGGGAGCTGTTTTTT.

The chain carries TRBV3-1 and TRBJ1-2, with 8 bases fitting TRBD1. J was trimmed by 6 bases and V by 4 bases; bases with no gene match: 7. CDR3 length: 14 amino acids. Per germline, CDR1 LGHDT and CDR2 YNNKEL (reference sequence). CDR3 in amino acids: CASSPWTGNDGYTF. CDR3 in DNA: TGTGCCAGCAGCCCATGGACAGGGAACGATGGCTACACCTTC.

This sequence joins TRBV10-3 and TRBJ2-4, with a weak D call TRBD2 (7 bases). The J call may be in error: the DNA end matches TRBJ2-7 better. The length of the CDR3 is 15 residues. From germline, CDR1 is ENHRY and CDR2 SYGVKD. Here the CDR3 reads CAISESTQGGDEQYF. As DNA, the CDR3 is TGTGCCATCAGTGAGTCGACACAGGGAGGGGACGAGCAGTACTTC.

There are a few counts of this clonotype. V usage is TRBV5-1 and J usage is TRBJ2-3; 8 bases are shared with TRBD2. Looked up from germline, CDR1 is SGHRS and CDR2 is YFSETQ. The CDR3 totals 15 residues. The trim removed 0 bases at V and 3 bases at J, leaving 3 bases unmatched. The DNA of the CDR3 is TGCGCCAGCAGCTTGGACGGGAGGGAGACAGATACGCAGTATTTT. This codes for CASSLDGRETDTQYF.

This clonotype came up a few times. The chain recombines TRBV7-2 with TRBJ2-3; 8 positions agree with TRBD2. Germline CDR1 and CDR2: SGHTA and FQGNSA. The trim removed 4 bases at V and 2 bases at J, leaving 8 bases unmatched. The CDR3 has 16 amino acids. CDR3 loop: CASSSRTGGATDTQYF. In nucleotides, the CDR3 is TGTGCCAGCAGCTCCCGAACCGGGGGGGCCACAGATACGCAGTATTTT.

The chain recombines TRBV6-6 with TRBJ2-4; no firm D call. Trimming shortened V by 5 bases and J by 9 bases, and 11 bases separated the two germline ends. The CDR3 is 12 amino acids. Germline CDR1 and CDR2: MNHNY and SVGAGI (reference sequence). CDR3 bases: TGTGCCAGCAGTATCAGTGGGCCCATTCAGTACTTC. Amino acid sequence: CASSISGPIQYF.

To note about this clonotype: A read error may be the cause here, since a much bigger clone is one base away. The chain combines TRBV6-6 with TRBJ2-4; 8 bases map to TRBD1. The J call is doubtful: the DNA matches TRBJ2-7 better. The V gene's germline CDR1 is MNHNY and CDR2 SVGAGI (reference sequence). The CDR3 runs 14 residues. CDR3 sequence: CASSSRTGIYEQYF. DNA of the CDR3: TGTGCCAGCAGTTCCCGGACAGGGATCTACGAGCAGTACTTC.

Written as DNA, the CDR3 is TGTGCCAGCAGTCCCCCTCAGGACAGGGAGGAGACCCAGTACTTC. Protein: CASSPPQDREETQYF. The chain uses TRBV12-3 or TRBV12-4 and TRBJ2-7; 8 bases match TRBD1. The J call is doubtful: the DNA matches TRBJ2-5 better. CDR3 length equals 15 residues.

V gene TRBV25-1 combines with J gene TRBJ1-4; no firm D call. The CDR3 runs 15 residues. In germline, CDR1 is MGHDK, CDR2 SYGVNS. Deletions cut 6 bases from V and 3 bases from J, with 14 bases between. CDR3 DNA: TGTGCCAGCAGCAAGGACGGGTCCCCTAATGAAAAACTGTTTTTT. Encoded protein: CASSKDGSPNEKLFF.

The chain joins TRBV5-1 to TRBJ2-5; 8 bases map to TRBD2. V was clipped by 3 bases and J by 1 base; unmatched bases: 5. Germline assignment: CDR1 SGHRS and CDR2 YFSETQ. This CDR3 has 15 residues. The CDR3 here is CASSSRRGGQETQYF. DNA of the CDR3: TGCGCCAGCAGCTCACGCCGGGGGGGCCAAGAGACCCAGTACTTC.

The gene calls are TRBV28 and TRBJ2-1, with TRBD2 identical over 8 bases. J was trimmed by 5 bases and V by 6 bases; bases with no gene match: 9. CDR1 and CDR2 from the germline V gene are MDHEN and SYDVKM. This CDR3 region has 15 residues. In nucleotides, the CDR3 is TGTGCCAGCAGGGGAAGCGGGAGATCCCACAATGAGCAGTTCTTC. This encodes CASRGSGRSHNEQFF.

This clonotype was seen a handful of times. V is TRBV29-1 and J is TRBJ2-3; no reliable D call. Germline CDR1 SQVTM, CDR2 ANQGSEA. The CDR3 loop spans 10 amino acids. V lost 7 bases and J lost 4, with 6 bases in between. CDR3 in DNA: TGCAGCGGGAGTTCAGATACGCAGTATTTT. Amino acids: CSGSSDTQYF.

J is TRBJ2-3 and V is TRBV2; D is possibly TRBD2 (5 bases). CDR3 size: 17 residues. Germline-derived CDR1 and CDR2 are SNHLY and FYNNEI. V shed 4 bases and J shed 1 base, with 18 bases lying between them. The CDR3 DNA reads TGTGCCAGCAGTGTTCCCCAGTTCGGTAGCGGCACAGATACGCAGTATTTT. It yields the protein CASSVPQFGSGTDTQYF.

The rearrangement joins TRBV29-1 to TRBJ1-2; D possibly corresponds to TRBD1 (5 bases). The CDR3 is 13 amino acids. V lost 4 bases, J lost 6 bases, and 15 bases lay in between. CDR1 is SQVTM, CDR2 ANQGSEA, per germline. CDR3 sequence (DNA): TGCAGCGTTGTCCTGCGGGGGAAGAATGGCTACACCTTC. Residues: CSVVLRGKNGYTF.

The rearrangement links TRBV19 to TRBJ2-1; D uncertain. CDR1 is LNHDA and CDR2 is SQIVND in the germline V gene (reference sequence). This CDR3 has 14 amino acids. V was shortened by 1 base and J by 4 bases, with 8 bases between the two germline ends. The CDR3, as DNA: TGTGCCAGTAGTATAGTAGGCAGTTACAATGAGCAGTTCTTC. Protein: CASSIVGSYNEQFF. Variable domain in full (rest from reference TRBV19 and TRBJ2-1): DGGITQSPKYLFRKEGQNVTLSCEQNLNHDAMYWYRQDPGQGLRLIYYSQIVNDFQKGDIAEGYSVSREKKESFPLTVTSAQKNPTAFYLCASSIVGSYNEQFFGPGTRLTVL.